The T cell receptor beta chain under discussion was sequenced for a study of shared clonotypes between healthy human individuals. Study in general: The study drew on two women and a few men aged 18 to 49 as donors.

Deletions cut 5 bases from V and 5 bases from J, with 10 bases between. The CDR3 loop spans 13 amino acids. Germline V gene sequence: CDR1 SEHNR, CDR2 FQNEAQ (reference sequence). At deep level, the assay was performed. Some clones are missing from TCRdb's copy, which holds only in-frame ones; the method was immunoSEQ multiplex PCR. Of around 600,000 clones listed, 95% to 98% are singletons. Naive CD8 cells comprised CD45RO-negative, CCR7-positively selected cells, excluding terminally differentiated effector memory CD45RA+ cells. The chain couples TRBV7-9 to TRBJ1-3; D uncertain. What was sequenced was naive CD8+ T cells sorted from blood. This sequence was found in a man aged 30-40 years in good health. CDR3 residues: CASSIPRRNTIYF. The CDR3, as DNA: TGTGCCAGCAGCATTCCCAGGAGAAACACCATATATTTT.